This TCR beta chain came from a study of blood T cell repertoires in COVID-19. V lost 10 bases and J 1 base, leaving 17 bases between the germline ends. Germline CDR1 LNHDA, CDR2 SQIVND (reference sequence). The CDR3 loop spans 15 amino acids. Some clones are missing from TCRdb's copy, which holds only in-frame ones; the method was immunoSEQ multiplex PCR. The data show hundreds of thousands of clones, 65% to 90% seen once. The clonotype was recovered from a woman in her thirties or forties with acute COVID-19. V gene TRBV19 combines with J gene TRBJ1-5, with D perhaps matching TRBD1 (6 bases). Sample: PBMCs or T cells enriched from blood (not recorded which). Here the CDR3 reads CATKAGGASNQPQHF. The CDR3 DNA reads TGTGCCACCAAGGCGGGGGGCGCGAGCAATCAGCCCCAGCATTTT.